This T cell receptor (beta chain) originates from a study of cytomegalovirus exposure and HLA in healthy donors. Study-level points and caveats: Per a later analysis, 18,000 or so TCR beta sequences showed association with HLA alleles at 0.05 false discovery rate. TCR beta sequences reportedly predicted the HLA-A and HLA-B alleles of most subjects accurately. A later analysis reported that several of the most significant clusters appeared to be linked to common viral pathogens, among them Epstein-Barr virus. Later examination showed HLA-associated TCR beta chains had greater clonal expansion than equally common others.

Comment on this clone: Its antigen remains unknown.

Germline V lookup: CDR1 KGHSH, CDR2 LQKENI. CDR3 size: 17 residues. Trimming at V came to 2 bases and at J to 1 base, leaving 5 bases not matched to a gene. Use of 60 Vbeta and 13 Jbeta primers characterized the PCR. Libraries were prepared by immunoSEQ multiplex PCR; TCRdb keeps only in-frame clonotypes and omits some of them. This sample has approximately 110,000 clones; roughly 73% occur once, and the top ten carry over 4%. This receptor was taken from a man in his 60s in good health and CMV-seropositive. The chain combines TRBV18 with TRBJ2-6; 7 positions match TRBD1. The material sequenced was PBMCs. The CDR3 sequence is CASSPGTGVSGANVLTF. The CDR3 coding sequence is TGTGCCAGCTCACCAGGCACAGGGGTATCTGGGGCCAACGTCCTGACTTTC.